Given below is one T cell receptor beta chain in context. This clonotype showed up just once. The clone's antigen remains unknown. No base quality information exists; no much larger clone differs at one position. One read alone is weak evidence. The data derive from a study of T cell repertoires in cytomegalovirus infection (dated by TCRdb to the late 2010s). Study-wide context: Alongside well-studied HLA-B-restricted epitopes, the peptide stimulations were aimed at recently identified HLA-C-restricted CMV epitopes, whose presentation resists viral immunomodulation. Because public TCR beta signatures pointed to carriage of CMV infection together with the matching HLA type, the HLA type of each donor mattered for the analysis.

Taken from the germline V gene (reference sequence), the CDR1 and CDR2 loops are MNHNY and SVGAGI. Including cysteine and phenylalanine, the CDR3 has 19 amino acids. The retained sequence is limited to the CDR3, 57 bases, with the frame set at the first base. A distance of 15 bases separates the germline ends of V and J, which lose 0 bases and 0 bases respectively. Sequencer: Illumina HiSeq 1500. TCRdb passed the public sequencing reads through fastp at Q25 and MiXCR, retaining productive beta sequences. Entries are consolidated by CDR3 protein sequence, retaining the most common genes and DNA. For this sample there are tens of thousands of distinct CDR3 sequences; more than 40% appear just once. Together, the top ten hold 85% to 95% of the sample. The paper's findings and limits, for the study overall: The ex vivo response was dominated by HLA-C-restricted CMV-specific TCR beta clonotypes, and the single most frequent clonotype in two of eight donors was supplied by these HLA-C-restricted clonotypes. In both this cohort and an independent roughly 350-donor cohort, the cumulative frequency of public TCR beta family members distinguished carriers of CMV infection plus the relevant HLA type.

This sample's treatment or condition label indicates: in vitro stimulation with specific CMV peptide epitopes to enrich CMV-specific T cells. This clonotype was obtained from a human donor in good health (CMV status not recorded). Some clones in this sample may be carry-over from other donors' samples. Here the chain combines TRBV6-6 and TRBJ2-6; the D region is possibly TRBD1 or TRBD2, each matching across 5 bases. The sequencing used CD8+ T cells from cultured PBMCs, collected from culture after CMV antigen stimulation. The CDR3 amino acid sequence is: CASSYSRGPLSSGANVLTF. In nucleotides, the sequence is TGTGCCAGCAGTTACTCGAGGGGACCGCTAAGCTCTGGGGCCAACGTCCTGACTTTC.